The 25 T cell receptor beta chains below all came from one sample that was sequenced in a study of cytomegalovirus exposure and HLA in healthy donors. The PCR employed 60 Vbeta primers together with 13 Jbeta primers. Repertoires were generated with immunoSEQ multiplex PCR, while TCRdb's copy carries only in-frame clones and drops some. The sample has roughly 170,000 clones, roughly 80% seen once; the top ten hold around 7.2%. Specimen: PBMCs. The source of these receptors is a man between 25 and 39 years old in good health and CMV-seropositive.

This clone has only one observation. The rearrangement joins TRBV5-1 to TRBJ2-3, with D unresolved. This CDR3 is 11 amino acids long. CDR1 is SGHRS, CDR2 YFSETQ, per germline. V was cut by 3 bases and J by 3 bases, with 2 bases left in between. The CDR3 bases are TGCGCCAGCAGCTCTACAGATACGCAGTATTTT. Its translation: CASSSTDTQYF.

The rearrangement links TRBV27 to TRBJ2-2, with 8 nucleotides matching TRBD2. Germline V CDR1 and CDR2: MNHEY, SMNVEV (reference sequence). Trimming at V came to 5 bases and at J to 6 bases, leaving 8 bases not matched to a gene. The CDR3 has 15 residues. The CDR3 DNA reads TGTGCCAGCAGTCAGAGCGGGAGAGGGTCCGGGGAGCTGTTTTTT. Its protein is CASSQSGRGSGELFF.

The chain recombines TRBV13 with TRBJ2-7, with TRBD1 matching 11 bases. Germline CDR1 PRHDT, CDR2 FYEKMQ (reference sequence). CDR3 length: 15 residues. The V and J ends lost 8 bases and 2 bases, in that order; junction bases with no gene match: 8. For the CDR3, the DNA is TGTGCCAGCGGCGCCGGGGGACAGGGGGCCTACGAGCAGTACTTC. Encoded protein: CASGAGGQGAYEQYF.

V usage is TRBV28 and J usage is TRBJ1-5; D gene ambiguous. Germline V gives CDR1 MDHEN, CDR2 SYDVKM. V gave up 7 bases and J gave up 0 bases, with 13 bases separating them. The CDR3 totals 15 residues. CDR3 bases: TGTGCCAGCACCGAGTGGCGGAGTAGCAATCAGCCCCAGCATTTT. As protein: CASTEWRSSNQPQHF.

The chain employs TRBV15 and TRBJ1-5; no definite D call. The CDR3 is 17 amino acids. Germline loops: CDR1 LNHNV, CDR2 YYDKDF (reference sequence). Trimming left V 0 bases short and J 7 bases short, with 19 bases between. The CDR3 DNA is TGTGCCACCAGCAGAGATATGGCAGGAAAGTTTCGCCAGCCCCAGCATTTT. This sequence encodes CATSRDMAGKFRQPQHF.

This chain links TRBV28 with TRBJ1-2, with 11 bases lining up with TRBD1. Per germline, CDR1 MDHEN and CDR2 SYDVKM. The length of the CDR3 is 17 residues. Germline trimming cut 5 bases from V and 6 bases from J; bases unmatched to any gene: 14. In DNA, the CDR3 is TGTGCCAGCAGTCCTCCCAGGGCCGGGACAGGGGGGGATGGCTACACCTTC. Residues: CASSPPRAGTGGDGYTF.

The chain carries TRBV6-5 and TRBJ1-1, with TRBD1 matching over 8 bases. Germline V gives CDR1 MNHEY, CDR2 SVGAGI. The CDR3 spans 14 residues. V dropped 2 bases and J dropped 4; count of bases not matched to a gene: 3. The DNA for the CDR3 is TGTGCCAGCAGTTACCGAACAGGGGGCACTGAAGCTTTCTTT. Protein: CASSYRTGGTEAFF.

The genes are TRBV7-9 and TRBJ2-1, with 9 nucleotides matching TRBD2. The V gene end was trimmed by 2 bases and the J gene end by 9 bases; junction bases not matched to a gene: 14. Germline V lookup: CDR1 SEHNR, CDR2 FQNEAQ (reference sequence). The CDR3 has 17 residues. The DNA of the CDR3 is TGTGCCAGCAGCTTACGGGTAGGAGCGGGAGGAGGCTTTGAGCAGTTCTTC. It specifies CASSLRVGAGGGFEQFF.

CDR3 in DNA: TGTGCCAGCGGCGGCTACACCTTC. Encoded protein: CASGGYTF. V gene TRBV28 combines with J gene TRBJ1-2; D ambiguous. This CDR3 has 8 amino acids. Trimming pared 8 bases from V and 8 bases from J, leaving 3 bases between. Germline CDR1 is MDHEN and CDR2 is SYDVKM.

The chain combines TRBV28 with TRBJ1-3; TRBD1 is a possible D gene (6 bases). V lost 2 bases and J lost 5, with 10 bases in between. Germline loops: CDR1 MDHEN, CDR2 SYDVKM. This CDR3 region has 14 residues. CDR3: CASSLTGIRNTIYF. The CDR3 DNA sequence: TGTGCCAGCAGTTTAACAGGGATCAGAAACACCATATATTTT. Full variable domain (rest looked up from reference TRBV28 and TRBJ1-3): DVKVTQSSRYLVKRTGEKVFLECVQDMDHENMFWYRQDPGLGLRLIYFSYDVKMKEKGDIPEGYSVSREKKERFSLILESASTNQTSMYLCASSLTGIRNTIYFGEGSWLTVV.

This clone has only a few counts. The chain is built from TRBV7-3 and TRBJ2-7; D not certain. Trimming cost V 1 base and J 4 bases, with 8 bases left between them. This CDR3 is built from 13 residues. Germline V gene lookup returns CDR1 SGHTA and CDR2 FQGTGA. CDR3 in amino acids: CASSLKDGYEQYF. The CDR3, as DNA: TGTGCCAGCAGCTTAAAAGACGGGTACGAGCAGTACTTC. Full variable domain (outside the CDR3, taken from reference TRBV7-3 and TRBJ2-7): GAGVSQTPSNKVTEKGKYVELRCDPISGHTALYWYRQSLGQGPEFLIYFQGTGAADDSGLPNDRFFAVRPEGSVSTLKIQRTERGDSAVYLCASSLKDGYEQYFGPGTRLTVT.

This chain uses TRBV6-1 with TRBJ2-1; 16 bases map to TRBD2. The germline V gene has CDR1 MNHNS and CDR2 SASEGT. This CDR3 is built from 15 residues. V was clipped by 4 bases and J by 8 bases; unmatched bases: 2. In DNA, the CDR3 is TGTGCCAGCAGTGCGGGACTAGCGGGAGGGGATGAGCAGTTCTTC. It translates to CASSAGLAGGDEQFF.

The chain employs TRBV5-1 and TRBJ2-5, with 8 bases matching TRBD2. The J call may be wrong; the DNA end is better matched by TRBJ2-7. Germline CDR1 SGHRS, CDR2 YFSETQ. The CDR3 contains 15 residues. CDR3 region: CASSFGGGNSYEQYF. The CDR3 DNA follows: TGCGCCAGCAGCTTCGGCGGGGGGAACTCCTACGAGCAGTACTTC.

The chain carries TRBV19 and TRBJ2-3; 9 bases agree with TRBD2. CDR1 LNHDA and CDR2 SQIVND come from the germline V gene (reference sequence). CDR3 length equals 17 residues. The V and J ends lost 1 base and 0 bases, in that order; junction bases with no gene match: 5. Here the CDR3 reads CASSIGTSGPSTDTQYF. CDR3 DNA: TGTGCCAGTAGTATAGGCACTAGCGGGCCTAGCACAGATACGCAGTATTTT.

The rearrangement links TRBV9 to TRBJ2-3, with a weak D call TRBD2 (5 bases). This CDR3 is built from 12 residues. Deletions cut 3 bases from V and 9 bases from J, with 11 bases between. The germline CDR1 and CDR2 sequences are SGDLS and YYNGEE. This CDR3 reads CASSGETLTQYF. The DNA for the CDR3 is TGTGCCAGCAGCGGGGAGACCCTAACGCAGTATTTT. Based on the CDR3 plus reference TRBV9 and TRBJ2-3, the full variable domain is DSGVTQTPKHLITATGQRVTLRCSPRSGDLSVYWYQQSLDQGLQFLIQYYNGEERAKGNILERFSAQQFPDLHSELNLSSLELGDSALYFCASSGETLTQYFGPGTRLTVL.

The chain uses TRBV13 and TRBJ2-2; 9 nucleotides agree with TRBD2. CDR3 length: 18 amino acids. V gave up 5 bases and J gave up 0 bases; unmatched junction bases: 10. Germline-derived CDR1 and CDR2 are PRHDT and FYEKMQ (reference sequence). DNA of the CDR3: TGTGCCAGCAGCCTCGCGCGGGAGGGTAGGCCGAACACCGGGGAGCTGTTTTTT. This translates into CASSLAREGRPNTGELFF.

V is TRBV11-2 and J is TRBJ1-2; possibly TRBD1 for D (6 bases). Germline CDR1 is SGHAT and CDR2 is FQNNGV. This CDR3 comprises 14 residues. V was clipped by 1 base and J by 4 bases, with 10 bases between them. CDR3 in DNA: TGTGCCAGCAGCTTAGCCCGGACAGCCTATGGCTACACCTTC. Protein sequence: CASSLARTAYGYTF.

The count of this clone is one. The chain couples TRBV5-4 to TRBJ2-3; TRBD2 agrees at 7 bases. Germline assignment: CDR1 SGHNT and CDR2 YYREEE (reference sequence). V was clipped by 3 bases and J by 2 bases; unmatched bases: 9. There are 16 residues in the CDR3. The CDR3, as DNA: TGTGCCAGCAGCTCCGCTGCGGGGGTTACCACAGATACGCAGTATTTT. Its protein is CASSSAAGVTTDTQYF.

This sequence joins TRBV5-4 and TRBJ2-5, with 10 bases that match TRBD2. J gave up 2 bases and V 2 bases, and 6 bases lay outside the gene matches. CDR3 size: 16 residues. The germline CDR1 and CDR2 sequences are SGHNT and YYREEE (reference sequence). The CDR3 protein is CASSFLAGVGQETQYF. CDR3 nucleotides: TGTGCCAGCAGCTTTCTAGCGGGGGTGGGACAAGAGACCCAGTACTTC.

The chain has TRBV27 and TRBJ2-3, with 9 nucleotides matching TRBD2. V shed 1 base and J 0 bases; nucleotides not matched to a gene: 8. The CDR3 sequence is 18 residues long. Germline lookup yields CDR1 MNHEY and CDR2 SMNVEV (reference sequence). The CDR3 nucleotides are TGTGCCAGCAGTTTATTCAATAGCGGGAGATCTAGCACAGATACGCAGTATTTT. It codes for CASSLFNSGRSSTDTQYF.

This clone came up a few times. This chain links TRBV5-4 with TRBJ2-5; a possible D gene is TRBD2 (5 bases). CDR1 is SGHNT, CDR2 YYREEE, per germline (reference sequence). V was shortened by 4 bases and J by 2 bases, with 15 bases between the two germline ends. This CDR3 has 15 residues. CDR3 loop: CASSRASGKQETQYF. CDR3 in DNA: TGTGCCAGCAGCAGGGCCAGCGGTAAGCAAGAGACCCAGTACTTC.

The rearrangement uses TRBV13 and TRBJ1-1, with D possibly matching TRBD1 (6 bases). The CDR3 spans 15 residues. Germline V gene lookup returns CDR1 PRHDT and CDR2 FYEKMQ (reference sequence). The V end was cut by 0 bases, the J end by 4 bases, with 12 bases between. This CDR3 is CASSLGGRGSTEAFF. The CDR3 DNA follows: TGTGCCAGCAGCTTAGGAGGGAGGGGGTCCACTGAAGCTTTCTTT.

The chain employs TRBV18 and TRBJ1-1; D is perhaps TRBD1 (6 bases). This CDR3 has 17 amino acids. The germline V gene has CDR1 KGHSH and CDR2 LQKENI. Deletions cut 6 bases from V and 2 bases from J, with 22 bases between. CDR3 in DNA: TGTGCCAGCTCCCGTAAATACGGGGGGGCGAGAAACACTGAAGCTTTCTTT. Translated, it gives CASSRKYGGARNTEAFF.

This chain uses TRBV2 with TRBJ2-2, with D maybe TRBD2 (5 bases). V lost 5 bases and J 5 bases, leaving 12 bases between the germline ends. This CDR3 is built from 14 residues. Germline-derived CDR1 and CDR2 are SNHLY and FYNNEI. The CDR3 loop reads CASSRDPGTGELFF. CDR3 bases: TGTGCCAGCAGTCGGGATCCCGGAACCGGGGAGCTGTTTTTT. Looking up the rest from reference TRBV2 and TRBJ2-2 gives the full variable domain: EPEVTQTPSHQVTQMGQEVILRCVPISNHLYFYWYRQILGQKVEFLVSFYNNEISEKSEIFDDQFSVERPDGSNFTLKIRSTKLEDSAMYFCASSRDPGTGELFFGEGSRLTVL.

This clone was counted once. The chain carries TRBV25-1 and TRBJ1-2, with 7 bases lining up with TRBD1. Germline CDR1 MGHDK, CDR2 SYGVNS. After removal of 1 base from V and 5 bases from J, the junction contained 4 bases not matched to a gene. The CDR3 has 14 residues. The CDR3 DNA sequence: TGTGCCAGCAGTGAATTCGAGACAGGGTATGGCTACACCTTC. Translated: CASSEFETGYGYTF.